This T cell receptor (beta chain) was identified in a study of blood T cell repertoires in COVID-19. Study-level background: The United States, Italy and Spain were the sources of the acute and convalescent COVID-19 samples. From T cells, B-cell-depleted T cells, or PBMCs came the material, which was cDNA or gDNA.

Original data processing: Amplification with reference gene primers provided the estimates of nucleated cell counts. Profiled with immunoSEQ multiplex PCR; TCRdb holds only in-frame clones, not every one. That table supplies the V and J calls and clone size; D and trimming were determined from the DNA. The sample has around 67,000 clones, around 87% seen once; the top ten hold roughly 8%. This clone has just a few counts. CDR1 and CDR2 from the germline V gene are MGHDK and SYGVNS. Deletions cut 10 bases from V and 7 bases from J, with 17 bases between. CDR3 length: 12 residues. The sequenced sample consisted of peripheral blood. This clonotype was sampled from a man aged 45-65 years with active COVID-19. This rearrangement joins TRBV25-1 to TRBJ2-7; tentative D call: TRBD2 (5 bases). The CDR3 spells CATGLPLGEQYF. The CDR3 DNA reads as TGTGCCACCGGACTTCCCCTCGGAGAGCAGTACTTC.